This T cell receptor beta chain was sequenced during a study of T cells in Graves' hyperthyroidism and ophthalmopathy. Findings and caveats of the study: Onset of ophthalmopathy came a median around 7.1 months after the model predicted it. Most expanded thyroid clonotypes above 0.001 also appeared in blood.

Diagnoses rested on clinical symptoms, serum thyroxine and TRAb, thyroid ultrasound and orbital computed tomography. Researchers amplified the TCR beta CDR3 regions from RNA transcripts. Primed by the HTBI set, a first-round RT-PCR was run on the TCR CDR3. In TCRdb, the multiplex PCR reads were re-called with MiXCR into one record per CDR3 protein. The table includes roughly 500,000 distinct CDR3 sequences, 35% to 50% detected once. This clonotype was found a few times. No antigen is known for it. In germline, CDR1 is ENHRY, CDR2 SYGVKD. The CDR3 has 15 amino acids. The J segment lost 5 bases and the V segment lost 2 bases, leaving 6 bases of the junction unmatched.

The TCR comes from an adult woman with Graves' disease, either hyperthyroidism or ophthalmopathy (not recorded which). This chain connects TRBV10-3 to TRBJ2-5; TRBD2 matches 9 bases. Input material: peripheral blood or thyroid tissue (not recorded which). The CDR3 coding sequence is TGTGCCATCAGTGAGACGGGACTAGCAACGGAGACCCAGTACTTC. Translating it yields CAISETGLATETQYF.